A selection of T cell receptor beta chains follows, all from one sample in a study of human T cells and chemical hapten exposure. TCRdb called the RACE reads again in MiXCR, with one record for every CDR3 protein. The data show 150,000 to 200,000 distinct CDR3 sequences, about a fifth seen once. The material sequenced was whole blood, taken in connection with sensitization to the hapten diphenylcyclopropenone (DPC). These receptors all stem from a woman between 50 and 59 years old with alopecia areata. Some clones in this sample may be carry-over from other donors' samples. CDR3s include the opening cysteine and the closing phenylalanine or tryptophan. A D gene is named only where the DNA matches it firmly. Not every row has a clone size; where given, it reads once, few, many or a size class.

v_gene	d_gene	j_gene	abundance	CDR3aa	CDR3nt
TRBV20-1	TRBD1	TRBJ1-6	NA	CSARGTGTSPLHF	TGCAGTGCTAGAGGGACAGGGACTTCACCCCTCCACTTT
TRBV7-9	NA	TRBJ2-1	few	CASSTGLAYNEQFF	TGTGCCAGCAGCACCGGACTGGCCTACAATGAGCAGTTCTTC
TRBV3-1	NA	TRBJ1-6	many	CASSQRAGAGSPLHF	TGTGCCAGCAGCCAAAGGGCAGGGGCAGGGTCACCCCTCCACTTT
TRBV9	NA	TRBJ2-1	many	CASSRAHNEQFF	TGTGCCAGCAGCCGGGCCCACAATGAGCAGTTCTTC
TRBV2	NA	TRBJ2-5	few	CASSGGGQETQYF	TGTGCCAGCAGTGGAGGGGGACAAGAGACCCAGTACTTC
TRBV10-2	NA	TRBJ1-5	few	CASRDGDQPQHF	TGCGCCAGCAGGGACGGAGATCAGCCCCAGCATTTT
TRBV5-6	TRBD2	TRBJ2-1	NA	CASSLARWPLAGHYNEQFF	TGTGCCAGCAGCTTGGCCCGATGGCCCCTAGCGGGGCACTACAATGAGCAGTTCTTC
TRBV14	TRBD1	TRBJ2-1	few	CASSRQGWEDNEQFF	TGTGCCAGCAGCCGACAGGGCTGGGAAGACAATGAGCAGTTCTTC
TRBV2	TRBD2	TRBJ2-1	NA	CASTTLLAGEGEQFF	TGTGCCAGCACTACCTTACTAGCGGGAGAAGGGGAGCAGTTCTTC
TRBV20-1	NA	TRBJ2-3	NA	CSASGGRGDTQYF	TGCAGTGCTAGTGGAGGGAGAGGAGATACGCAGTATTTT
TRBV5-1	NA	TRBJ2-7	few	CASSSVEGHEQYF	TGCGCCAGCAGCTCTGTAGAGGGCCACGAGCAGTACTTC
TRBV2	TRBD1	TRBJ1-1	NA	CASSETGAMNTEAFF	TGTGCCAGCAGTGAGACAGGGGCAATGAACACTGAAGCTTTCTTT
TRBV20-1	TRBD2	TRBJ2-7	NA	CSARGELAGVPGEQYF	TGCAGTGCTAGAGGGGAACTAGCGGGAGTTCCTGGCGAGCAGTACTTC
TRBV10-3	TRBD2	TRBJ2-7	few	CAISDSPRVAGTGEQYF	TGTGCCATCAGTGACTCCCCCAGGGTAGCGGGGACGGGGGAGCAGTACTTC
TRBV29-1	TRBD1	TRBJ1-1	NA	CSVRTGAEAFF	TGCAGCGTTAGGACAGGTGCTGAAGCTTTCTTT
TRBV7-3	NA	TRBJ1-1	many	CASSSSVLLYTEAFF	TGTGCCAGCAGCTCCTCCGTACTACTTTACACTGAAGCTTTCTTT
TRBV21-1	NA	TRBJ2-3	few	CAILRGTNITDTQYF	TGTGCCATCCTGAGAGGGACAAACATCACAGATACGCAGTATTTT
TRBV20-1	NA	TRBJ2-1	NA	CSARPIAVVINEQFF	TGCAGTGCTAGGCCTATAGCGGTAGTAATCAATGAGCAGTTCTTC
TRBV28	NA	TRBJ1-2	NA	CASSSGTIYGYTF	TGTGCCAGCAGTTCCGGGACGATCTATGGCTACACCTTC
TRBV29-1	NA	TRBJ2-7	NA	CSVVYRVNSYEQYF	TGCAGCGTTGTGTACAGGGTCAACTCCTACGAGCAGTACTTC
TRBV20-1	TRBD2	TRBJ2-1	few	CSAGLADPTSPSYNEQFF	TGCAGTGCCGGACTAGCGGACCCTACATCCCCCTCCTACAATGAGCAGTTCTTC
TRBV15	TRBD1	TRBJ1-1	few	CATSRDPQGAGAEAFF	TGTGCCACCAGCAGAGATCCACAGGGGGCAGGGGCTGAAGCTTTCTTT
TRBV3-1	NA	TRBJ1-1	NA	CASSPPGVGAEAFF	TGTGCCAGCAGCCCACCGGGAGTTGGGGCTGAAGCTTTCTTT
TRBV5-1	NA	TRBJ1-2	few	CASSLGGQNYGYTF	TGCGCCAGCAGCTTGGGGGGTCAGAACTATGGCTACACCTTC
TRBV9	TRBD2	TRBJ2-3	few	CASSVESGTDTQYF	TGTGCCAGCAGCGTAGAGAGCGGGACGGATACGCAGTATTTT